What follows describes a single TCR beta chain. Antigen specificity is unknown. Germline V gene lookup returns CDR1 SQVTM and CDR2 ANQGSEA. The CDR3 is made up of 13 amino acids. Trimming removed 2 bases from V and 9 bases from J, with 16 bases in between. The entry originates in a study of cytomegalovirus exposure and HLA in healthy donors. Background on the study: The approximately 120 validation repertoires were produced on the same platform as the roughly 670 repertoires of the first cohort. This was reported in a later analysis. Study outcomes and limitations: Three CMV-associated chains proved CMV antigen-specific in vitro. The tendency of first-cohort TCR clusters to co-occur in the roughly 120 validation repertoires was the finding of a later analysis.

Libraries were prepared by immunoSEQ multiplex PCR; TCRdb keeps only in-frame clonotypes and omits some of them. The sample holds about 250,000 clones, roughly nine tenths seen once. This sequence joins TRBV29-1 and TRBJ1-1; tentative D call: TRBD1 (5 bases). The source is a man between 18 and 29 years old in good health and CMV-seropositive. The sample consisted of PBMCs. The CDR3 is CSVERGGGEKAFF. CDR3 nucleotides: TGCAGCGTTGAACGGGGAGGAGGGGAGAAAGCTTTCTTT. The full variable domain, completed using reference TRBV29-1 and TRBJ1-1, is SAVISQKPSRDICQRGTSLTIQCQVDSQVTMMFWYRQQPGQSLTLIATANQGSEATYESGFVIDKFPISRPNLTFSTLTVSNMSPEDSSIYLCSVERGGGEKAFFGQGTRLTVV.